This T cell receptor (beta chain) was observed in a study of shared T cell receptors in the human thymus. TCRdb's table, derived via immunoSEQ multiplex PCR, lists solely in-frame clones and lacks some. The sample yields 640,000 or so clones, more than 70% seen once. Germline V gene data show CDR1 as SGHDT and CDR2 as YYEEEE. V trimming: 4 bases; J trimming: 3 bases; junction bases outside the gene matches: 4. The CDR3 loop spans 16 amino acids. These same data were also listed under a study on human thymus T cells. Per that study: Donors were healthy Finnish babies undergoing corrective operations for congenital heart defects. Resections from corrective heart surgery supplied the thymus tissue. Apparent bias marked the V and J gene usage of thymic and blood repertoires.

V is TRBV5-6 and J is TRBJ2-1, with 13 bases identical to TRBD2. The sequencing input was thymocytes. This TCR was sampled from a boy less than two years old with a congenital heart defect. The CDR3 DNA is TGTGCCAGCAGCAAGGGACTAGCGGGAATCTACAATGAGCAGTTCTTC. This translates into CASSKGLAGIYNEQFF.